Here is one T cell receptor beta chain with its context. Its antigen remains unknown. This likely comes from a read error, as the CDR3 has no conserved phenylalanine or tryptophan at its end. The DNA is left out, because the CDR3 cannot be placed on it with certainty; the CDR3 is given as TCRdb lists it. Time point noted: after preoperative PTX-NDP chemotherapy. This sample is part of a study of esophageal squamous cell carcinoma under preoperative chemotherapy. Study-wide points: After chemotherapy, TCR diversity rose significantly in peripheral T cells but not in tumor-infiltrating lymphocytes.

TCRdb called the PCR reads again in MiXCR, with one record for every CDR3 protein. The table includes fewer than 20,000 distinct CDR3 sequences, roughly 46% detected once. The germline CDR1 and CDR2 sequences are SGHTA and FQGNSA. The CDR3 has 15 residues if both end residues are counted. The TCR originated in a human donor with esophageal squamous cell carcinoma. The donor label of this sample is uncertain. This specimen was acquired from a patient given preoperative chemotherapy. The V gene is TRBV7-2, the J gene TRBJ2-5; TRBD1 is taken as the D call from the table, unchecked against the DNA. CDR3: CASSWGQGALSTQLS.